The following is a T cell receptor (beta chain) sequence with its context. Its target is unknown. Germline lookup yields CDR1 SGHVS and CDR2 FQNEAQ. The CDR3 is 14 amino acids. V lost 4 bases and J lost 3; bases outside the gene matches: 6. These data come from a study of post-analysis software for immune sequencing data. General study points: In patients, five or six TRBV segments were more frequent than in controls, with TRBV5-6, TRBV5-1 and TRBV20-1 among them.

Included in the TCR beta cDNA libraries were unique molecular identifiers. TCRdb ran MiXCR on the PCR reads and lists one entry per CDR3 protein. The sample has more than 450,000 distinct CDR3 sequences, roughly 47% seen once; the top ten hold 1.5% to 2%. The chain links TRBV7-8 to TRBJ2-7; 7 bases align to TRBD2. The sequence was collected from a girl aged 10-17 years with multiple sclerosis. The sample taken for sequencing was blood. For the CDR3, the DNA is TGTGCCAGCAGCTCACCGGGAGGTGTCTACGAGCAGTACTTC. Translating it yields CASSSPGGVYEQYF.